This TCR beta chain was retrieved from a study of immune reconstitution after stem cell transplant in scleroderma (dated 2017 in TCRdb). Library generation was performed with RT-PCR. The sequencing machine was an Illumina MiSeq. TCRdb itself trimmed the public reads at Q25 with fastp, ran MiXCR and retained productive beta chains. Rows with one shared CDR3 protein collapse into an entry with the most common genes and DNA. Recorded for this sample are about 5,600 distinct CDR3 sequences; 8% of them occurred a single time. In total, the top ten clones hold around 10% of the sample. Its CDR3 holds 15 amino acids, cysteine through phenylalanine. Only CDR3 DNA remains: 45 bases, in frame from the first base. For CDR1 and CDR2, the germline V gene lists SGHTA and FQGNSA. Relative to germline, V is missing 1 base and J is missing 1 base, with 2 bases of the junction outside any gene match. In its sample, this clonotype was seen a few times. No antigen is known for it. One base away there is no much larger clone; base qualities are not given.

This specimen was acquired before or after autologous hematopoietic stem cell transplantation (not recorded which). This receptor was identified in a male donor with systemic sclerosis. The rearrangement combines TRBV7-2 with TRBJ2-5, with 8 central nucleotides matching TRBD2. At the DNA level, the sequence is TGTGCCAGCAGCTTAGAGGCGGGGGGCCAAGAGACCCAGTACTTC. It translates as CASSLEAGGQETQYF. With the rest looked up from the reference TRBV7-2 and TRBJ2-5 genes rather than sequenced, the full variable domain is GAGVSQSPSNKVTEKGKDVELRCDPISGHTALYWYRQSLGQGLEFLIYFQGNSAPDKSGLPSDRFSAERTGGSVSTLTIQRTQQEDSAVYLCASSLEAGGQETQYFGPGTRLLVL.